The 14 T cell receptor beta chains below come from one sample, sequenced in a study of T-cell reconstitution after alpha-beta-depleted transplantation in children (dated by TCRdb to 2015 to 2016). The treatment or condition label here, explained by the study, means: allogeneic hematopoietic cell transplantation with graft depleted of TCRalphabeta T cells and CD19 B cells. Library method: PCR. The sequencer listed for this sample is Illumina HiSeq 2500. Molecular barcoding was employed in the preparation of TCR libraries, with unique molecular identifiers being used to normalize TCRbeta repertoire quantification. In-frame beta chains were kept once TCRdb had trimmed the public reads at Q25 with fastp and called clones with MiXCR. Merged by CDR3 protein, the rows form single entries marked with the most common genes and DNA. Within this sample are roughly 240,000 distinct CDR3 sequences, with roughly 7.7% of them counted one time only. The ten largest clones represent just under 6.5% of the sample.

This material consisted of PBMCs, mostly from graft donor cells, taken 180 days after TCRalphabeta/CD19-depleted stem cell transplant. The origin of the receptors is a male patient younger than 18 who had a stem cell transplant for acute lymphoblastic leukemia, so the T cells may come from the graft donor.

There are many counts of this clonotype. The CDR3 here is CASSPDVAYEQYF. CDR3 nucleotides: TGTGCCAGCAGCCCGGACGTAGCCTACGAGCAGTACTTC. V is TRBV12-3 or TRBV12-4 and J is TRBJ2-7; D gene ambiguous. This CDR3 contains 13 residues. V lost 6 bases and J lost 2, with 11 bases in between.

This clonotype was picked up many times. The chain uses TRBV20-1 and TRBJ2-4; possibly TRBD1 for D (6 bases). V was trimmed by 1 base and J by 6 bases, leaving 10 bases between them. Germline CDR1 reads DFQATT; CDR2 reads SNEGSKA (reference sequence). This CDR3 contains 13 residues. CDR3 sequence: CSARARGTNIQYF. Written as DNA, the CDR3 is TGCAGTGCTAGAGCCAGGGGTACAAACATTCAGTACTTC.

The sample holds many counts of this clonotype. The rearrangement links TRBV12-3 or TRBV12-4 to TRBJ2-3, with D possibly TRBD2 on 7 matching bases. The length of the CDR3 is 14 residues. V was clipped by 6 bases and J by 4 bases, with 14 bases between them. In nucleotides, the CDR3 is TGTGCCAGCAGCCCGGGCGGGGGCTCAGATACGCAGTATTTT. Protein: CASSPGGGSDTQYF.

This clonotype was seen at least ten times. The chain employs TRBV4-1 and TRBJ1-2; 10 bases line up with TRBD1. The CDR3 is 15 residues long. V lost 5 bases to trimming and J lost 8 bases; unmatched junction nucleotides: 11. The V gene's germline CDR1 is MGHRA and CDR2 YSYEKL. The CDR3 sequence: CASSDPTGGPRGYTF. Written as DNA, the CDR3 is TGCGCCAGCAGCGATCCGACAGGGGGCCCCAGAGGCTACACCTTC.

This clonotype has ten or more counts. The chain combines TRBV5-1 with TRBJ2-2; D not resolved. Deletions cut 0 bases from V and 0 bases from J, with 6 bases between. This CDR3 is built from 15 residues. Germline V lookup: CDR1 SGHRS, CDR2 YFSETQ. Written as DNA, the CDR3 is TGCGCCAGCAGCTTGGCCTCCCCGAACACCGGGGAGCTGTTTTTT. It is translated as CASSLASPNTGELFF.

Ten or more counts support this clonotype. The chain links TRBV5-5 to TRBJ2-5; TRBD2 matches at 9 bases. This CDR3 is built from 15 residues. V was clipped by 4 bases and J by 5 bases; unmatched bases: 9. The V gene's germline CDR1 is SGHKS and CDR2 YYEKEE (reference sequence). The CDR3 sequence: CASSRGGTSPETQYF. The CDR3 DNA follows: TGTGCCAGCAGCCGGGGTGGGACTAGCCCCGAGACCCAGTACTTC.

This clonotype showed up many times. The J gene is TRBJ2-3, the V gene TRBV15, with D perhaps matching TRBD2 (6 bases). With 0 bases removed from V and 0 bases from J, the gap between germline ends came to 13 bases. CDR3 length: 17 residues. Germline V gene lookup returns CDR1 LNHNV and CDR2 YYDKDF (reference sequence). The DNA for the CDR3 is TGTGCCACCAGCAGAGACGGTCGCGGGGCTAGCACAGATACGCAGTATTTT. The encoded protein is CATSRDGRGASTDTQYF.

This clonotype appeared many times. CDR3 bases: TGTGCCAGCAGTGCTAACAGGGGCGCTAATGAAAAACTGTTTTTT. It encodes CASSANRGANEKLFF. J is TRBJ1-4 and V is TRBV27, with 7 bases fitting TRBD1. The germline V gene encodes CDR1 MNHEY and CDR2 SMNVEV (reference sequence). The CDR3 spans 15 residues. Trimming cost V 5 bases and J 3 bases; bases outside gene matches: 6.

This clonotype came up many times. The V gene is TRBV24-1, the J gene TRBJ2-2; possibly TRBD1 or TRBD2 for D (5 bases each). The CDR3 is 15 amino acids. Per the germline V gene, CDR1 is KGHDR and CDR2 is SFDVKD. The V end lost 5 bases, the J end lost 2 bases, and 11 bases lay between the germline ends. The CDR3 sequence: CATSGGPNNTGELFF. CDR3 sequence (DNA): TGTGCCACCAGTGGGGGACCGAATAACACCGGGGAGCTGTTTTTT.

As regards this clonotype: The CDR3 does not close with the conserved phenylalanine or tryptophan, likely indicating a read error. J is TRBJ2-4 and V is TRBV19; no clear D. There are 15 residues in the CDR3. Looked up from germline, CDR1 is LNHDA and CDR2 is SQIVND (reference sequence). With 7 bases removed from V and 0 bases from J, the gap between germline ends came to 13 bases. The CDR3 DNA sequence: TGTGCCAGTAACGAGGCAGGCGTAGCCAAAAACATTCAGTACTCC. It specifies CASNEAGVAKNIQYS.

This clonotype was seen at least ten times. V usage is TRBV28 and J usage is TRBJ2-5; D might be TRBD1 (8 bases). This CDR3 is 13 amino acids long. The V gene's germline CDR1 is MDHEN and CDR2 SYDVKM. V was cut by 9 bases and J by 4 bases, with 15 bases left in between. The CDR3 here is CARTQGGGETQYF. DNA of the CDR3: TGTGCCAGGACACAGGGGGGGGGAGAGACCCAGTACTTC.

This clonotype was counted at least ten times. The chain couples TRBV7-6 to TRBJ2-7; D not resolved. This CDR3 is built from 12 residues. The V gene lost 4 bases and the J gene lost 6 bases, with 10 bases spanning the gap. In germline, CDR1 is SGHVS, CDR2 FNYEAQ. The CDR3 DNA reads TGTGCCAGCAGCTCTCCCGTGGGCGAGCAGTACTTC. Protein product: CASSSPVGEQYF. The complete variable domain, with remaining parts taken from reference TRBV7-6 and TRBJ2-7, reads GAGVSQSPRYKVTKRGQDVALRCDPISGHVSLYWYRQALGQGPEFLTYFNYEAQQDKSGLPNDRFSAERPEGSISTLTIQRTEQRDSAMYRCASSSPVGEQYFGPGTRLTVT.

This clonotype has ten or more counts. V and J are TRBV7-8 and TRBJ2-1, with 8 nucleotides matching TRBD1. This CDR3 comprises 14 residues. Trimming cost V 5 bases and J 7 bases; bases outside gene matches: 7. Per germline, CDR1 SGHVS and CDR2 FQNEAQ. CDR3 in amino acids: CASSIGTGVNEQFF. The CDR3 DNA reads as TGTGCCAGCAGCATCGGGACAGGAGTAAATGAGCAGTTCTTC.

This clonotype came up many times. This chain connects TRBV12-3 or TRBV12-4 to TRBJ2-7, with TRBD2 as a possible D gene (6 bases). This CDR3 is 14 amino acids long. V lost 5 bases and J 3 bases, leaving 14 bases between the germline ends. In DNA, the CDR3 is TGTGCCAGCAGTCCCCGGGACTCCGACTACGAGCAGTACTTC. Translated: CASSPRDSDYEQYF.